The 32 T cell receptor beta chains reported below all come from one sample, sequenced in a study of blood T cell repertoires in COVID-19. Some clones are missing from TCRdb's copy, which holds only in-frame ones; the method was immunoSEQ multiplex PCR. Found here are about 280,000 clones, roughly 90% of them singletons; the top ten hold about 2.2%. The sample comprised peripheral blood. The receptors derive from a woman in her 50s who had recovered from COVID-19.

J is TRBJ1-3 and V is TRBV5-1, with 8 bases that match TRBD1. The CDR3 sequence is 16 residues long. Trimming at V came to 4 bases and at J to 1 base, leaving 7 bases not matched to a gene. CDR1 and CDR2 from the germline V gene are SGHRS and YFSETQ. The CDR3 sequence: CASSPQGAISGNTIYF. The DNA of the CDR3 is TGCGCCAGCAGCCCCCAGGGGGCGATATCTGGAAACACCATATATTTT.

This CDR3 reads CASSFRDRGNTIYF. CDR3 DNA sequence: TGTGCCAGCAGCTTCAGGGATCGGGGAAACACCATATATTTT. The rearrangement links TRBV5-6 to TRBJ1-3; possible D gene TRBD1, 5 bases. Trimming left V 2 bases short and J 4 bases short, with 10 bases between. The CDR3 is 14 residues long. CDR1 is SGHDT and CDR2 is YYEEEE in the germline V gene.

There are a few counts of this clone. The chain joins TRBV10-3 to TRBJ1-1, with 9 bases lining up with TRBD1. V was clipped by 6 bases and J by 0 bases; unmatched bases: 8. This CDR3 has 16 residues. Germline CDR1 is ENHRY and CDR2 is SYGVKD. The CDR3 spells CAISNGTGSMNTEAFF. The CDR3 DNA reads TGTGCCATCAGCAACGGGACAGGGAGCATGAACACTGAAGCTTTCTTT.

V and J are TRBV5-6 and TRBJ1-5, with TRBD1 matching 11 bases. The V and J ends lost 3 bases and 7 bases, in that order; junction bases with no gene match: 3. This CDR3 is 14 amino acids long. Germline CDR1 SGHDT, CDR2 YYEEEE. The CDR3 is CASSSGQGVQPQHF. The CDR3 DNA follows: TGTGCCAGCAGCTCGGGACAGGGGGTACAGCCCCAGCATTTT.

The chain carries TRBV3-1 (or the pseudogene TRBV3-2) and TRBJ2-7, with a tentative D call TRBD1 (5 bases). In germline, CDR1 is LGHDT, CDR2 YNNKEL (reference sequence). The V end was cut by 1 base, the J end by 3 bases, with 10 bases between. CDR3 length equals 14 residues. CDR3 coding DNA: TGTGCCAGCAGCCAAGCGATAGGGGACTACGAGCAGTACTTC. Protein product: CASSQAIGDYEQYF.

The chain combines TRBV7-9 with TRBJ1-5; tentative D call: TRBD1 (5 bases). Trimming cost V 0 bases and J 6 bases, with 9 bases left between them. There are 14 residues in the CDR3. CDR1 is SEHNR and CDR2 is FQNEAQ in the germline V gene (reference sequence). In DNA, the CDR3 is TGTGCCAGCAGCTTAGCAGGGGATGGTCAGCCCCAGCATTTT. Its protein product is CASSLAGDGQPQHF.

As regards this clone: The same CDR3 also results from other DNA sequences found in this sample. The chain couples TRBV18 to TRBJ2-7, with a tentative D call TRBD2 (5 bases). V dropped 2 bases and J dropped 0 bases, with 8 bases sitting between them. The CDR3 spans 14 residues. Germline V gives CDR1 KGHSH, CDR2 LQKENI. CDR3 sequence reads: CASSPGLLSYEQYF. The CDR3 nucleotides read TGTGCCAGCTCACCAGGACTGCTCTCCTACGAGCAGTACTTC.

The chain recombines TRBV4-1 with TRBJ1-1, with D maybe TRBD1 (6 bases). This CDR3 spans 16 amino acids. Deletions cut 1 base from V and 5 bases from J, with 17 bases between. Germline CDR1 is MGHRA and CDR2 is YSYEKL. The CDR3: CASSQGGGGRGTEAFF. In DNA, the CDR3 is TGCGCCAGCAGCCAAGGAGGCGGGGGGCGAGGGACTGAAGCTTTCTTT.

This chain joins TRBV9 and TRBJ1-1; D gene uncertain. This CDR3 region has 10 residues. The germline CDR1 and CDR2 sequences are SGDLS and YYNGEE. The CDR3 DNA reads as TGTGCAAACGGGAACACTGAAGCTTTCTTT. It translates to CANGNTEAFF.

This chain uses TRBV21-1 with TRBJ2-7; no DNA check was done on the table's D call, TRBD1. TRBV21-1 is a known pseudogene. The CDR3 is made up of 15 amino acids. The CDR3 loop is CASSKVLQGAGEQYF. The CDR3 bases are TGTGCCAGCAGCAAAGTTTTACAGGGGGCGGGCGAGCAGTACTTC.

The chain couples TRBV27 to TRBJ1-3; TRBD1 is a possible D gene (5 bases). CDR1 MNHEY and CDR2 SMNVEV come from the germline V gene (reference sequence). The V and J ends lost 0 bases and 3 bases respectively, with 6 bases between them. The CDR3 length is 14 residues. CDR3 sequence: CASSLSRVGNTIYF. Here the CDR3 DNA reads TGTGCCAGCAGTTTATCCAGGGTTGGAAACACCATATATTTT.

This clone was detected a few times. This chain uses TRBV4-2 with TRBJ2-6; D is unclear. CDR1 and CDR2 (germline): LGHNA, YNFKEQ. Trimming cost V 3 bases and J 2 bases, with 11 bases left between them. The CDR3 length is 16 residues. The CDR3 region has the DNA TGTGCCAGCAGCCAGGTCCAAGCCACTGGGGCCAACGTCCTGACTTTC. Protein sequence: CASSQVQATGANVLTF.

The chain is built from TRBV5-4 and TRBJ2-7, with a possible D match to TRBD2 (6 bases). Germline loops: CDR1 SGHNT, CDR2 YYREEE (reference sequence). The CDR3 is made up of 13 amino acids. V lost 4 bases and J lost 6, with 14 bases in between. For the CDR3, the DNA is TGTGCCAGCAGCGGGGGGACCGCGCTCGAGCAGTACTTC. It codes for CASSGGTALEQYF.

This clone was counted between two and nine times. The chain joins TRBV5-1 to TRBJ2-7, with D perhaps matching TRBD1 (5 bases). Trimming stripped 2 bases from V and 0 bases from J, with 9 bases between. CDR1 and CDR2 (germline): SGHRS, YFSETQ. The length of the CDR3 is 14 residues. CDR3 DNA sequence: TGCGCCAGCAGCTTCCGACAGAGCTCCTACGAGCAGTACTTC. The encoded protein is CASSFRQSSYEQYF.

The chain uses TRBV5-5 and TRBJ1-3; D uncertain. Germline V gives CDR1 SGHKS, CDR2 YYEKEE (reference sequence). The CDR3 is 13 residues long. V was pared by 2 bases and J by 1 base, with 4 bases between. CDR3 DNA: TGTGCCAGCAGCTTTCGGTCTGGAAACACCATATATTTT. Translation gives CASSFRSGNTIYF. The full variable domain, its missing parts supplied by reference TRBV5-5 and TRBJ1-3, is DAGVTQSPTHLIKTRGQQVTLRCSPISGHKSVSWYQQVLGQGPQFIFQYYEKEERGRGNFPDRFSARQFPNYSSELNVNALLLGDSALYLCASSFRSGNTIYFGEGSWLTVV.

The CDR3 spells CASSANYLRGEKLFF. CDR3 nucleotides: TGTGCCAGCAGTGCGAACTACCTTCGCGGTGAAAAACTGTTTTTT. This chain joins TRBV6-2 or TRBV6-3 and TRBJ1-4, with no clear D. Germline CDR1 reads MNHEY; CDR2 reads SVGEGT. The CDR3 is 15 residues long. Trimming took off 5 bases at V and 7 bases at J, with 17 bases between the two ends.

The chain uses TRBV18 and TRBJ1-1, with D perhaps TRBD1 (5 bases). V lost 4 bases and J lost 4, with 13 bases in between. The CDR3 spans 14 residues. Germline CDR1 is KGHSH and CDR2 is LQKENI. CDR3 amino acids: CASSLETGPTEAFF. The CDR3 DNA sequence: TGTGCCAGCTCACTAGAAACAGGACCCACTGAAGCTTTCTTT. The full variable domain, its missing parts supplied by reference TRBV18 and TRBJ1-1, is NAGVMQNPRHLVRRRGQEARLRCSPMKGHSHVYWYRQLPEEGLKFMVYLQKENIIDESGMPKERFSAEFPKEGPSILRIQQVVRGDSAAYFCASSLETGPTEAFFGQGTRLTVV.

The chain combines TRBV5-1 with TRBJ1-4, with 9 nucleotides matching TRBD1. Germline-derived CDR1 and CDR2 are SGHRS and YFSETQ. This CDR3 contains 14 residues. V was pared by 6 bases and J by 7 bases, with 7 bases of the junction left unmatched. The CDR3 DNA sequence: TGCGCCAGCAAACCGGGACAGGGAGTTGAAAAACTGTTTTTT. Translation gives CASKPGQGVEKLFF.

This sequence joins TRBV7-2 and TRBJ2-5; the match to TRBD2 covers 9 bases. The V gene's germline CDR1 is SGHTA and CDR2 FQGNSA. The CDR3 is made up of 14 amino acids. Unmatched junction bases numbered 7, after V lost 1 base and J lost 10 bases. The chain's CDR3 is CASSLDRAGGLQYF. The DNA of the CDR3 is TGTGCCAGCAGCTTAGACCGAGCGGGGGGACTCCAGTACTTC.

Comments on this clone: Different DNA sequences within this sample yield the same CDR3. The chain carries TRBV6-1 and TRBJ1-5; the D gene is possibly TRBD1 (6 bases). CDR3 length: 16 amino acids. The V end lost 0 bases, the J end lost 2 bases, and 11 bases lay between the germline ends. Germline-derived CDR1 and CDR2 are MNHNS and SASEGT. The CDR3 DNA sequence: TGTGCCAGCAGTGAAGCGCCCAGGGGTCGCAATCAGCCCCAGCATTTT. Translating it yields CASSEAPRGRNQPQHF.

The V and J genes are TRBV7-2 and TRBJ2-1; no clear D. V shed 5 bases and J shed 6 bases, with 11 bases lying between them. The CDR3 is 13 amino acids. CDR1 is SGHTA and CDR2 is FQGNSA in the germline V gene. The CDR3, as DNA: TGTGCCAGCAGCCCCCCTGTCTTCAATGAGCAGTTCTTC. Encoded protein: CASSPPVFNEQFF.

The chain combines TRBV7-9 with TRBJ2-3; 11 positions agree with TRBD2. V lost 2 bases to trimming and J lost 0 bases; unmatched junction nucleotides: 1. CDR1 is SEHNR and CDR2 is FQNEAQ in the germline V gene (reference sequence). The CDR3 contains 16 residues. CDR3 amino acids: CASSLLAGGSTDTQYF. The DNA for the CDR3 is TGTGCCAGCAGCTTATTAGCGGGAGGGAGCACAGATACGCAGTATTTT.

CDR3 DNA sequence: TGTGCCAGCAGCTTAGACGTTGCGGTGGGGGAGCTGTTTTTT. This sequence encodes CASSLDVAVGELFF. The chain couples TRBV11-2 to TRBJ2-2, with D hard to call. Germline lookup yields CDR1 SGHAT and CDR2 FQNNGV. V was cut by 0 bases and J by 8 bases, with 10 bases left in between. The CDR3 is 14 residues long.

The chain is built from TRBV29-1 and TRBJ1-4, with D perhaps matching TRBD1 (5 bases). The CDR3 spans 15 residues. Germline CDR1 reads SQVTM; CDR2 reads ANQGSEA. The V end lost 3 bases, the J end lost 7 bases, and 18 bases lay between the germline ends. The chain's CDR3 is CSVEEGGPGGEKLFF. The CDR3 bases are TGCAGCGTTGAGGAGGGCGGCCCCGGGGGTGAAAAACTGTTTTTT.

The chain employs TRBV5-1 and TRBJ1-2, with a weak D call TRBD1 (6 bases). V gave up 0 bases and J gave up 6 bases, with 15 bases separating them. Germline values: CDR1 SGHRS, CDR2 YFSETQ. CDR3 size: 15 residues. The CDR3 DNA is TGCGCCAGCAGCTTGGCGGCAGGGGCTCTCCATGGCTACACCTTC. It codes for CASSLAAGALHGYTF.

The rearrangement uses TRBV6-6 and TRBJ1-1; D is uncertain. The CDR3 sequence is 13 residues long. The V end was cut by 6 bases, the J end by 6 bases, with 14 bases between. The germline gives CDR1 MNHNY, CDR2 SVGAGI (reference sequence). This chain's CDR3 is CASSLGAGAEAFF. The CDR3 DNA reads TGTGCCAGCAGCCTCGGTGCGGGCGCTGAAGCTTTCTTT.

This clone was detected a few times. The V call is TRBV19, the J call TRBJ1-1; D unclear. CDR3 length: 13 residues. V dropped 5 bases and J dropped 3 bases, with 10 bases sitting between them. Germline values: CDR1 LNHDA, CDR2 SQIVND (reference sequence). The CDR3 sequence: CASSPRSYTEAFF. CDR3 coding DNA: TGTGCCAGTAGTCCCCGGAGTTACACTGAAGCTTTCTTT.

In its sample, this clone is large. This chain uses TRBV7-6 with TRBJ2-7; TRBD2 is a possible D gene (5 bases). The CDR3 is 13 amino acids. Per the germline V gene, CDR1 is SGHVS and CDR2 is FNYEAQ. V was shortened by 2 bases and J by 2 bases, with 7 bases between the two germline ends. The CDR3 DNA reads as TGTGCCAGCAGCTTATTCGGGGCCTACGAGCAGTACTTC. It is translated as CASSLFGAYEQYF.

V and J are TRBV18 and TRBJ1-5; possibly TRBD1 for D (6 bases). V gave up 3 bases and J gave up 0 bases, with 9 bases separating them. CDR3 length equals 15 residues. CDR1 is KGHSH and CDR2 is LQKENI in the germline V gene. CDR3 amino acids: CASSPTGSSNQPQHF. The CDR3 DNA sequence: TGTGCCAGCTCACCCACAGGGTCTAGCAATCAGCCCCAGCATTTT.

The CDR3 nucleotides are TGTGCCAGCTCCCCGCTGGACACCACAGATACGCAGTATTTT. Translation gives CASSPLDTTDTQYF. V gene TRBV18 combines with J gene TRBJ2-3, with D perhaps matching TRBD1 (5 bases). This CDR3 is 14 amino acids long. V was clipped by 6 bases and J by 2 bases, with 12 bases between them. Germline V lookup: CDR1 KGHSH, CDR2 LQKENI.

The CDR3 coding sequence is TGTGCCAGCAGCGTACAGGGGACCGCCTACAATGAGCAGTTCTTC. Translation gives CASSVQGTAYNEQFF. The chain recombines TRBV5-4 with TRBJ2-1, with 7 bases aligning to TRBD1. Germline CDR1 and CDR2: SGHNT and YYREEE (reference sequence). There are 15 residues in the CDR3. V shed 4 bases, J shed 2 bases, and the junction held 6 bases outside the gene matches. Full variable domain (rest looked up from reference TRBV5-4 and TRBJ2-1): ETGVTQSPTHLIKTRGQQVTLRCSSQSGHNTVSWYQQALGQGPQFIFQYYREEENGRGNFPPRFSGLQFPNYSSELNVNALELDDSALYLCASSVQGTAYNEQFFGPGTRLTVL.

The CDR3 protein is CASSLDSQIQGEQYF. As DNA, the CDR3 is TGCGCCAGCAGCTTGGACAGCCAAATACAGGGGGAGCAGTACTTC. The chain links TRBV5-1 to TRBJ2-7; 7 bases are shared with TRBD1. The CDR3 is 15 residues long. Germline V gene sequence: CDR1 SGHRS, CDR2 YFSETQ. V lost 0 bases to trimming and J lost 7 bases; unmatched junction nucleotides: 10. The full variable domain, with the rest looked up from reference TRBV5-1 and TRBJ2-7, is KAGVTQTPRYLIKTRGQQVTLSCSPISGHRSVSWYQQTPGQGLQFLFEYFSETQRNKGNFPGRFSGRQFSNSRSEMNVSTLELGDSALYLCASSLDSQIQGEQYFGPGTRLTVT.